Sequencing of this TCR beta chain was carried out in a study of T cell responses to AZD1222 COVID-19 vaccine. The overall study: Pooling covered second doses at about 4 or about 12 weeks. The study, taken as a whole, reports: Only six individuals given AZD1222 were seropositive at baseline. The span of vaccine-associated CD4 TCRs extended across spike, with dominance at 160-218 and 743-854. Females made up more of the donors, who were largely white British, and clonal diversity may have come out too low.

V dropped 0 bases and J dropped 2; count of bases not matched to a gene: 1. Germline V CDR1 and CDR2: LNHNV, YYDKDF (reference sequence). The CDR3 length is 15 residues. Some clones are missing from TCRdb's copy, which holds only in-frame ones; the method was immunoSEQ multiplex PCR. Among roughly 150,000 clones listed, 84% were seen once. Comment on this clone: What it binds is unknown.

The specimen was peripheral blood, collected on day 0 of AZD1222 vaccination. The TCR was taken from an adult in good health. J is TRBJ2-7 and V is TRBV15; 10 bases fit TRBD1. The DNA for the CDR3 is TGTGCCACCAGCAGAGAGGGGACAGGGGCCTACGAGCAGTACTTC. Translation gives CATSREGTGAYEQYF.